Listed here are 23 T cell receptor beta chains from one sample, sequenced in a study of blood T cell repertoires in COVID-19. Sequencing was performed with immunoSEQ multiplex PCR; in TCRdb, only in-frame clones are kept and a portion is missing. The sample includes 200,000 to 250,000 clones, around 86% of them seen just once. What was sequenced was PBMCs or T cells enriched from blood (not recorded which). These receptors all come from a man under 40 in a cohort exposed to, infected with or recovered from COVID-19 (not recorded which).

V usage is TRBV6-5 and J usage is TRBJ2-1; 11 positions agree with TRBD2. The length of the CDR3 is 16 residues. V lost 4 bases to trimming and J lost 8 bases; unmatched junction nucleotides: 10. The germline gives CDR1 MNHEY, CDR2 SVGAGI. CDR3 DNA sequence: TGTGCCAGCAGTTTCCTTAGCGGGAGGGCCGGGGATGAGCAGTTCTTC. This codes for CASSFLSGRAGDEQFF.

The rearrangement links TRBV6-5 to TRBJ1-5; 10 bases fit TRBD1. Trimming at V came to 6 bases and at J to 4 bases, leaving 6 bases not matched to a gene. Germline lookup yields CDR1 MNHEY and CDR2 SVGAGI. The CDR3 covers 15 residues. CDR3 bases: TGTGCCAGCAGCCGACAGGGGGCGAATAATCAGCCCCAGCATTTT. Translation gives CASSRQGANNQPQHF.

V is TRBV4-1 and J is TRBJ1-3; D may be TRBD1 (6 bases). Germline V lookup: CDR1 MGHRA, CDR2 YSYEKL. This CDR3 is 16 amino acids long. V was shortened by 4 bases and J by 2 bases, with 15 bases between the two germline ends. The CDR3 here is CASSPILQGTGNTIYF. The CDR3 DNA follows: TGCGCCAGCAGCCCGATCCTACAGGGAACTGGAAACACCATATATTTT.

V and J are TRBV4-3 and TRBJ2-1; 10 nucleotides align to TRBD2. Germline V lookup: CDR1 LGHNA, CDR2 YSLEER. The CDR3 totals 17 residues. With 0 bases clipped from V and 2 bases from J, the junction kept 4 bases outside the gene matches. Here the CDR3 DNA reads TGCGCCAGCAGCCAAGATCTAGCGGGAGTAACCTACAATGAGCAGTTCTTC. Its translation is CASSQDLAGVTYNEQFF.

The CDR3 loop reads CASSPLPTSDRGIQYF. The CDR3 DNA sequence: TGTGCCAGCTCACCTCTTCCAACCTCGGACAGGGGAATCCAGTACTTC. J is TRBJ2-4 and V is TRBV18, with 9 bases lining up with TRBD1. With V trimmed by 3 bases and J by 13 bases, 16 bases remained unmatched. The CDR3 covers 16 residues. From germline, CDR1 is KGHSH and CDR2 LQKENI.

The rearrangement joins TRBV10-2 to TRBJ1-6, with D tentatively TRBD1 (6 bases). Germline CDR1 WSHSY, CDR2 SAAADI. Trimming shortened V by 3 bases and J by 5 bases, and 8 bases separated the two germline ends. CDR3 length: 14 amino acids. CDR3 nucleotides: TGCGCCAGCAGTGAAGCAGGGGATAATTCACCCCTCCACTTT. Translating it yields CASSEAGDNSPLHF.

This chain uses TRBV6-5 with TRBJ2-7; TRBD1 agrees at 8 bases. The ends lost 8 bases at V and 5 bases at J; junction bases unmatched: 5. CDR1 MNHEY and CDR2 SVGAGI come from the germline V gene. The CDR3 is made up of 12 amino acids. The CDR3 DNA reads as TGTGCCAGCCGGACAGGGTACCACGAGCAGTACTTC. Protein product: CASRTGYHEQYF.

This clone appeared a few times. The V gene is TRBV19, the J gene TRBJ2-7, with D hard to call. The CDR3 is 15 amino acids. V gave up 5 bases and J gave up 0 bases, with 14 bases separating them. Germline assignment: CDR1 LNHDA and CDR2 SQIVND (reference sequence). The CDR3 DNA follows: TGTGCCAGTAGTCACCCGGCGGATAGCTCCTACGAGCAGTACTTC. Translated: CASSHPADSSYEQYF.

The chain combines TRBV19 with TRBJ2-4; D unresolved. The CDR3 covers 14 residues. Germline V lookup: CDR1 LNHDA, CDR2 SQIVND (reference sequence). V lost 5 bases and J lost 0, with 8 bases in between. The CDR3 DNA follows: TGTGCCAGTAGTCGAGGAGAAGCCAAAAACATTCAGTACTTC. Amino acids: CASSRGEAKNIQYF.

V and J are TRBV4-2 and TRBJ1-1; D might be TRBD1 (5 bases). Trimming took off 0 bases at V and 7 bases at J, with 15 bases between the two ends. This CDR3 is built from 15 residues. Germline CDR1 reads LGHNA; CDR2 reads YNFKEQ. CDR3 sequence reads: CASSQEGSGIGEAFF. The CDR3 DNA follows: TGTGCCAGCAGCCAAGAGGGGTCAGGGATCGGTGAAGCTTTCTTT.

V is TRBV7-9 and J is TRBJ1-1, with D perhaps matching TRBD1 (5 bases). CDR1 SEHNR and CDR2 FQNEAQ come from the germline V gene (reference sequence). Trimming took off 4 bases at V and 7 bases at J, with 7 bases between the two ends. There are 11 residues in the CDR3. The CDR3 DNA sequence: TGTGCCAGCAGCTCGGGGGGTGAAGCTTTCTTT. Translation gives CASSSGGEAFF.

V and J are TRBV5-1 and TRBJ1-4; D remains unclear. Trimming took 5 bases from V and 8 from J, leaving 13 bases between them. CDR3 length: 13 amino acids. Looked up from germline, CDR1 is SGHRS and CDR2 is YFSETQ. The CDR3 nucleotides read TGCGCCAGCAGTCGCGACATCAGGGAAAAACTGTTTTTT. Translation gives CASSRDIREKLFF.

The chain links TRBV28 to TRBJ2-1; 7 bases match TRBD2. The CDR3 has 17 amino acids. V shed 5 bases, J shed 4 bases, and the junction held 14 bases outside the gene matches. The germline V gene encodes CDR1 MDHEN and CDR2 SYDVKM. The CDR3 protein is CASSPTSSGKLYNEQFF. In nucleotides, the CDR3 is TGTGCCAGCAGTCCAACCTCAAGCGGGAAATTATACAATGAGCAGTTCTTC. The entire variable domain, with the rest obtained from reference TRBV28 and TRBJ2-1, is as follows: DVKVTQSSRYLVKRTGEKVFLECVQDMDHENMFWYRQDPGLGLRLIYFSYDVKMKEKGDIPEGYSVSREKKERFSLILESASTNQTSMYLCASSPTSSGKLYNEQFFGPGTRLTVL.

The chain recombines TRBV25-1 with TRBJ2-1; 11 nucleotides line up with TRBD2. Germline CDR1 MGHDK, CDR2 SYGVNS. The CDR3 runs to 18 residues. V trimming: 2 bases; J trimming: 2 bases; junction bases outside the gene matches: 8. The CDR3 sequence is CASSEGASGRFPYNEQFF. The DNA of the CDR3 is TGTGCCAGCAGTGAAGGGGCTAGCGGGAGGTTCCCCTACAATGAGCAGTTCTTC. The full variable domain, completed using reference TRBV25-1 and TRBJ2-1, is EADIYQTPRYLVIGTGKKITLECSQTMGHDKMYWYQQDPGMELHLIHYSYGVNSTEKGDLSSESTVSRIRTEHFPLTLESARPSHTSQYLCASSEGASGRFPYNEQFFGPGTRLTVL.

This sequence joins TRBV7-2 and TRBJ2-2; 9 bases map to TRBD1. Germline-derived CDR1 and CDR2 are SGHTA and FQGNSA. The CDR3 totals 16 residues. The V segment lost 2 bases and the J segment 5 bases; nucleotides outside the gene matches: 6. The CDR3 DNA reads as TGTGCCAGCAGCTTACAGACAGGGGGAAAAACCGGGGAGCTGTTTTTT. Amino acid sequence: CASSLQTGGKTGELFF.

The chain has TRBV6-5 and TRBJ1-5; perhaps TRBD1 as D (6 bases). Per germline, CDR1 MNHEY and CDR2 SVGAGI. V dropped 6 bases and J dropped 1 base, with 13 bases sitting between them. The CDR3 consists of 15 residues. DNA for the CDR3: TGTGCCAGCAGACCTCGGACAGTAAGCAATCAGCCCCAGCATTTT. Amino acid sequence: CASRPRTVSNQPQHF.

In DNA, the CDR3 is TGTGCCAGCAGCCAAGGGACAGATCAGTACTTC. Protein sequence: CASSQGTDQYF. J is TRBJ2-7 and V is TRBV11-2, with 7 nucleotides matching TRBD1. The CDR3 runs 11 residues. The ends lost 5 bases at V and 10 bases at J; junction bases unmatched: 5. Germline lookup yields CDR1 SGHAT and CDR2 FQNNGV.

Comment on this clone: This CDR3 is also generated by other DNA sequences in the sample. The chain uses TRBV9 and TRBJ2-1, with 12 bases fitting TRBD2. This CDR3 is built from 15 residues. Germline values: CDR1 SGDLS, CDR2 YYNGEE. Losses at the gene ends were 3 bases for V and 4 bases for J; bases not matched to a gene: 2. The CDR3 loop reads CASSAGTSGYNEQFF. As DNA, the CDR3 is TGTGCCAGCAGCGCAGGGACTAGCGGGTACAATGAGCAGTTCTTC.

This chain connects TRBV4-3 to TRBJ2-7; D is unclear. Germline lookup yields CDR1 LGHNA and CDR2 YSLEER. The CDR3 consists of 14 residues. V lost 4 bases to trimming and J lost 7 bases, with 17 bases between them. CDR3 in DNA: TGCGCCAGCAGCCCCAAGCCTTCATTCGGGGAGCAGTACTTC. It yields the protein CASSPKPSFGEQYF.

The chain carries TRBV6-2 or TRBV6-3 and TRBJ2-7; 7 positions match TRBD1. The CDR3 totals 15 residues. Germline V CDR1 and CDR2: MNHEY, SVGEGT. Trimming cost V 2 bases and J 3 bases; bases outside gene matches: 7. The CDR3 here is CASSYQTGPGYEQYF. The DNA of the CDR3 is TGTGCCAGCAGTTACCAGACAGGGCCCGGCTACGAGCAGTACTTC.

CDR3 amino acids: CASSVGSGREIDEQFF. The CDR3 DNA reads as TGTGCCAGCAGCGTAGGAAGCGGGAGGGAGATTGATGAGCAGTTCTTC. V gene TRBV9 combines with J gene TRBJ2-1; 10 bases line up with TRBD2. J was trimmed by 8 bases and V by 0 bases; bases with no gene match: 8. Germline CDR1 reads SGDLS; CDR2 reads YYNGEE. The CDR3 contains 16 residues.

This chain links TRBV7-3 with TRBJ1-2; 7 positions match TRBD1. V lost 5 bases to trimming and J lost 4 bases; unmatched junction nucleotides: 10. This CDR3 spans 15 amino acids. The germline V gene has CDR1 SGHTA and CDR2 FQGTGA. This CDR3 is CASSASPGTAYGYTF. In nucleotides, the CDR3 is TGTGCCAGCAGCGCCTCTCCCGGGACAGCCTATGGCTACACCTTC. The variable domain in full, completed from reference TRBV7-3 and TRBJ1-2, reads GAGVSQTPSNKVTEKGKYVELRCDPISGHTALYWYRQSLGQGPEFLIYFQGTGAADDSGLPNDRFFAVRPEGSVSTLKIQRTERGDSAVYLCASSASPGTAYGYTFGSGTRLTVV.

The chain is built from TRBV27 and TRBJ2-1; tentatively, D is TRBD2 (5 bases). V was shortened by 2 bases and J by 8 bases, with 16 bases between the two germline ends. From germline, CDR1 is MNHEY and CDR2 SMNVEV (reference sequence). This CDR3 has 15 amino acids. CDR3 nucleotide sequence: TGTGCCAGCAGTTTAATTCTAGCAAGTAAACATGAGCAGTTCTTC. Protein product: CASSLILASKHEQFF.